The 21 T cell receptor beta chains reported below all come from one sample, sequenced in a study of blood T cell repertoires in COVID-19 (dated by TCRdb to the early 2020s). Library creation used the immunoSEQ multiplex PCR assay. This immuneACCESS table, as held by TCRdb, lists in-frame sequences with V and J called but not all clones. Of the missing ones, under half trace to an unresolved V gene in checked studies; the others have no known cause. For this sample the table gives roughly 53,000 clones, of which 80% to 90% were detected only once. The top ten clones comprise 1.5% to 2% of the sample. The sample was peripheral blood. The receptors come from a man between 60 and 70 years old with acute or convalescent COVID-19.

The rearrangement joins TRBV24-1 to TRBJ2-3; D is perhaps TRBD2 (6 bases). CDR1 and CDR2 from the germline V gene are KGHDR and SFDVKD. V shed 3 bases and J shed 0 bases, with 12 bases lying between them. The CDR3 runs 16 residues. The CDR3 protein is CATSDPPGASTDTQYF. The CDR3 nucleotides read TGTGCCACCAGTGATCCCCCGGGAGCTAGCACAGATACGCAGTATTTT.

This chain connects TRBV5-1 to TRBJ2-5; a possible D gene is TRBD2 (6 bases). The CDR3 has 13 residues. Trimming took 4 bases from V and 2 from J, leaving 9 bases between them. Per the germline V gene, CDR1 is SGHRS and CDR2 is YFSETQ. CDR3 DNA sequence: TGCGCCAGCAGCGGCGCGGGACAAGAGACCCAGTACTTC. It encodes CASSGAGQETQYF. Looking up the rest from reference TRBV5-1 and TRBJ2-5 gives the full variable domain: KAGVTQTPRYLIKTRGQQVTLSCSPISGHRSVSWYQQTPGQGLQFLFEYFSETQRNKGNFPGRFSGRQFSNSRSEMNVSTLELGDSALYLCASSGAGQETQYFGPGTRLLVL.

Here the CDR3 DNA reads TGTGCCAGCAGCGACGGACAGGGTGGCAGGAATAGCAATCAGCCCCAGCATTTT. Amino acids: CASSDGQGGRNSNQPQHF. The chain combines TRBV4-2 with TRBJ1-5; 8 bases line up with TRBD1. Germline V gene sequence: CDR1 LGHNA, CDR2 YNFKEQ. CDR3 length: 18 residues. With 5 bases clipped from V and 0 bases from J, the junction kept 12 bases outside the gene matches.

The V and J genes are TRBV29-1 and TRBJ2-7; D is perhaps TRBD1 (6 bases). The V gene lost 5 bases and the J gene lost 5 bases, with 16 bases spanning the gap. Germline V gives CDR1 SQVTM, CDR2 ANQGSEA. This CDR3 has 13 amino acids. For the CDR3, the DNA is TGCAGCGTTAGCAGGGGCTCGAAGAACGAGCAGTACTTC. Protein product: CSVSRGSKNEQYF.

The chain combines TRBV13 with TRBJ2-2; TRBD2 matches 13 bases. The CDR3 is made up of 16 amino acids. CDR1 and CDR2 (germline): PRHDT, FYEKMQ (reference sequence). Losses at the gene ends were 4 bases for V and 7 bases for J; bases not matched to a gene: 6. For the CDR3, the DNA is TGTGCCAGCAGCTCCAGGACTAGCGGGGGAGTCGGGGAGCTGTTTTTT. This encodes CASSSRTSGGVGELFF. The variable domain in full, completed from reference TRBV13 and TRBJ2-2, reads AAGVIQSPRHLIKEKRETATLKCYPIPRHDTVYWYQQGPGQDPQFLISFYEKMQSDKGSIPDRFSAQQFSDYHSELNMSSLELGDSALYFCASSSRTSGGVGELFFGEGSRLTVL.

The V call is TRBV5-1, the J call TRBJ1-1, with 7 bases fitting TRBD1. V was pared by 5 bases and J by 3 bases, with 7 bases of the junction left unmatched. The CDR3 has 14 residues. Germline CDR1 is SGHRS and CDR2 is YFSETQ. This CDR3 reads CASRRGQGDTEAFF. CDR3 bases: TGCGCCAGCAGAAGGGGGCAGGGAGACACTGAAGCTTTCTTT.

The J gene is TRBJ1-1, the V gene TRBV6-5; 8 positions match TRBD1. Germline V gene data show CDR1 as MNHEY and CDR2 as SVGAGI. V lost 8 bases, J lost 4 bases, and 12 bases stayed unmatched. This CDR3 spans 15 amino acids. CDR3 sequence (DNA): TGTGCCAGCTTCCGTGACAGGGGCCCGACCACTGAAGCTTTCTTT. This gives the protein CASFRDRGPTTEAFF.

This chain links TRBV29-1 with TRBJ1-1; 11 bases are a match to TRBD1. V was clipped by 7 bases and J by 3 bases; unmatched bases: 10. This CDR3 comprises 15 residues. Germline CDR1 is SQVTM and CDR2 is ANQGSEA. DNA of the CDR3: TGCAGCGCCGCTTGGACAGGGGGCAGGGACACTGAAGCTTTCTTT. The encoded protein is CSAAWTGGRDTEAFF.

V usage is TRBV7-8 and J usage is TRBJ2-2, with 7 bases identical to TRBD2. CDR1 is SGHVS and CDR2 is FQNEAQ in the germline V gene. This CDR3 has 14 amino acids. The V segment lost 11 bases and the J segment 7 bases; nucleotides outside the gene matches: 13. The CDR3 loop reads CACYGRGEGGELFF. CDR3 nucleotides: TGTGCCTGCTACGGGCGAGGGGAGGGCGGGGAGCTGTTTTTT.

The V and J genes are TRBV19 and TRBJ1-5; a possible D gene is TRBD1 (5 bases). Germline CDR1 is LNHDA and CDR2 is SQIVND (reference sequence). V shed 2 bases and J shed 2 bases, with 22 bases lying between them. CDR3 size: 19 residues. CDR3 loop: CASSISGVGQGVGNQPQHF. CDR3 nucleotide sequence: TGTGCCAGTAGTATATCGGGGGTGGGTCAGGGAGTGGGCAATCAGCCCCAGCATTTT.

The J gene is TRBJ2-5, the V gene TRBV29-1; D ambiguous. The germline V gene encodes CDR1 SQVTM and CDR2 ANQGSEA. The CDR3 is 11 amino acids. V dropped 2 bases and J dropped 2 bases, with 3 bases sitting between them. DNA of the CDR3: TGCAGCGTTGAACAGCAAGAGACCCAGTACTTC. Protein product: CSVEQQETQYF.

CDR3 region: CASSFTVTQVTGELFF. The CDR3, as DNA: TGTGCCAGCAGTTTTACAGTGACGCAGGTGACCGGGGAGCTGTTTTTT. The chain employs TRBV27 and TRBJ2-2; D is ambiguous. Germline V gene lookup returns CDR1 MNHEY and CDR2 SMNVEV (reference sequence). Trimming took off 3 bases at V and 5 bases at J, with 16 bases between the two ends. The CDR3 is 16 residues long.

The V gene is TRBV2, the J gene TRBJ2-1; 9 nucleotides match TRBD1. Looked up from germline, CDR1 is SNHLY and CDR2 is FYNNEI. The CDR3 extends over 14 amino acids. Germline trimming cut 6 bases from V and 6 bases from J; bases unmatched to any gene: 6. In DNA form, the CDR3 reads TGTGCCAGCAGCCCCGGGACAGGGCGCAATGAGCAGTTCTTC. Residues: CASSPGTGRNEQFF.

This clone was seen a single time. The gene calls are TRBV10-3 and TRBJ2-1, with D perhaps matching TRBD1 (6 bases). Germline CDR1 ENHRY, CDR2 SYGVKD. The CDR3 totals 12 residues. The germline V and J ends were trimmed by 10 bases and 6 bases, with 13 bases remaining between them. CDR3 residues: CATQGGPNEQFF. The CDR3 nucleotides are TGTGCCACCCAAGGGGGACCCAATGAGCAGTTCTTC.

This chain's CDR3 is CAISESGGEAFF. CDR3 bases: TGTGCCATCAGTGAGTCAGGCGGTGAAGCTTTCTTT. The chain recombines TRBV10-3 with TRBJ1-1; the D is unclear. The V end lost 0 bases, the J end lost 7 bases, and 6 bases lay between the germline ends. Germline-derived CDR1 and CDR2 are ENHRY and SYGVKD. The CDR3 is made up of 12 amino acids.

The CDR3: CASSLGDSHSPLHF. DNA for the CDR3: TGTGCCAGCAGCTTAGGGGACAGTCATTCACCCCTCCACTTT. The chain is built from TRBV7-2 and TRBJ1-6; 7 nucleotides agree with TRBD1. With 1 base clipped from V and 8 bases from J, the junction kept 2 bases outside the gene matches. This CDR3 is 14 amino acids long. Looked up from germline, CDR1 is SGHTA and CDR2 is FQGNSA.

CDR3 protein: CASSQAAETQYF. CDR3 nucleotide sequence: TGTGCCAGCAGCCAAGCCGCGGAGACCCAGTACTTC. This chain joins TRBV3-1 (or the pseudogene TRBV3-2) and TRBJ2-5; D not resolved. Germline lookup yields CDR1 LGHDT and CDR2 YNNKEL (reference sequence). Between the trimmed V and J ends, which lost 1 base and 5 bases, there was a span of 5 bases. CDR3 length: 12 amino acids.

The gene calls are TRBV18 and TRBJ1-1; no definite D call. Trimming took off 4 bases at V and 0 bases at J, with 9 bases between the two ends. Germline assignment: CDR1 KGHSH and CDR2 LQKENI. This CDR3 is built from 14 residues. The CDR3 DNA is TGTGCCAGCTCACGCACCTCTATGAACACTGAAGCTTTCTTT. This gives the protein CASSRTSMNTEAFF.

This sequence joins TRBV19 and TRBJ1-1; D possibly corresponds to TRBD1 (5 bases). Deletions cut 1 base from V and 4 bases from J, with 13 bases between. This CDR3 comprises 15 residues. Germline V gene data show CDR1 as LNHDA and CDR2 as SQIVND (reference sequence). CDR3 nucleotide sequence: TGTGCCAGTAGTATAGTCGCAGGGATAGGCACTGAAGCTTTCTTT. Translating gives CASSIVAGIGTEAFF.

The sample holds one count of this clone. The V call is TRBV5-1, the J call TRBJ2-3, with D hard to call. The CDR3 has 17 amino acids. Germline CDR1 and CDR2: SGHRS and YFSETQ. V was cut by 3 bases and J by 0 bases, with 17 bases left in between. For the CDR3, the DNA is TGCGCCAGCAGCTCAGCCAGTGGGCGCCCTAGCACAGATACGCAGTATTTT. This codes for CASSSASGRPSTDTQYF.

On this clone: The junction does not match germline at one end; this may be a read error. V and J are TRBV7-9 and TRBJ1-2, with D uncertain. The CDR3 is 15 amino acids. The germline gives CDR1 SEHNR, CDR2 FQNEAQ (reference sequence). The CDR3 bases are TGTGCCAGCAGCTTAGCAGACTACCAGCCCTCCCACCTGGCCTTC. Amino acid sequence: CASSLADYQPSHLAF.